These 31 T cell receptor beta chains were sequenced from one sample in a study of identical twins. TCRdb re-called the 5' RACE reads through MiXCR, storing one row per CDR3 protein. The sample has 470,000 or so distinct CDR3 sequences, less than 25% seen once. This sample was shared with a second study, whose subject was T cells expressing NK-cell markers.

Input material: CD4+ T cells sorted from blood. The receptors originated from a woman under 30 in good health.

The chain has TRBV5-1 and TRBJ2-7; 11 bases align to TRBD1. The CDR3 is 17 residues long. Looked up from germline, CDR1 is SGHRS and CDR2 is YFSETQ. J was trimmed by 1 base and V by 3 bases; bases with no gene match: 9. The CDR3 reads CASSYRTGGGGSYEQYF. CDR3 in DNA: TGCGCCAGCAGCTATAGGACAGGGGGCGGTGGTTCCTACGAGCAGTACTTC.

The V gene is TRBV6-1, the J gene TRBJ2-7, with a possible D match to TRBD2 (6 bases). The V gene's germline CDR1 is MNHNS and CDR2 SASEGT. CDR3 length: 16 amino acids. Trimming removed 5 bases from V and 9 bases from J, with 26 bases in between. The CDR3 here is CASSRPPDGQGLRQYF. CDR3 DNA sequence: TGTGCCAGCAGTCGACCTCCGGACGGGCAGGGACTTCGGCAGTACTTC.

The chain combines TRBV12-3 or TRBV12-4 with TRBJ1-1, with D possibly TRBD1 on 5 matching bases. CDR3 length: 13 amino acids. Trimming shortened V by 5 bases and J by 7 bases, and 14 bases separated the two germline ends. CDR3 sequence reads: CASSNRGENEAFF. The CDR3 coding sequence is TGTGCCAGCAGTAATCGGGGGGAAAATGAAGCTTTCTTT.

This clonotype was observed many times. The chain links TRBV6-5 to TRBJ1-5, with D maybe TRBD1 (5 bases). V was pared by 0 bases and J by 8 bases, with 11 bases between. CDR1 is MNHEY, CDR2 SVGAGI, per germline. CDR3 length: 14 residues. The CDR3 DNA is TGTGCCAGCAGTTACTCCGACAGTTCTAAGCCCCAGCATTTT. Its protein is CASSYSDSSKPQHF.

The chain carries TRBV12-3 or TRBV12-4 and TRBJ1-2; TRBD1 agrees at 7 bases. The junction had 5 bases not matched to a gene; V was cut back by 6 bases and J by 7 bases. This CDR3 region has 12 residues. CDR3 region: CASRAGQTGYTF. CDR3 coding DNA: TGTGCCAGCAGGGCGGGACAGACTGGCTACACCTTC.

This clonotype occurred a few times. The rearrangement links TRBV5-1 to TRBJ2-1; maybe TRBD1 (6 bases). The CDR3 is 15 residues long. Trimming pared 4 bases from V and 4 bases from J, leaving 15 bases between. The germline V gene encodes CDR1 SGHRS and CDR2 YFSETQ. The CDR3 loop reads CASSTGQLLYNEQFF. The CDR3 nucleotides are TGCGCCAGCAGCACGGGACAACTACTATACAATGAGCAGTTCTTC.

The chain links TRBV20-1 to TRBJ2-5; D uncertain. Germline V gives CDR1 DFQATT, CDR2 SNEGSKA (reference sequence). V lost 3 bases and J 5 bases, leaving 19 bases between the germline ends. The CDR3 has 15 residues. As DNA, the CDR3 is TGCAGTGCTAGGCCCCCTGTAACCGGCAGGGAGACCCAGTACTTC. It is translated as CSARPPVTGRETQYF.

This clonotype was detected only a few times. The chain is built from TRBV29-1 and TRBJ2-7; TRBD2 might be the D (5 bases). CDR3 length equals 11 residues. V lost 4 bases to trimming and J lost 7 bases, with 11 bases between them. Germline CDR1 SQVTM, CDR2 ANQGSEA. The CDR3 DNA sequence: TGCAGCGTTGGAGGGTGGAGTGAGCAGTACTTC. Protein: CSVGGWSEQYF.

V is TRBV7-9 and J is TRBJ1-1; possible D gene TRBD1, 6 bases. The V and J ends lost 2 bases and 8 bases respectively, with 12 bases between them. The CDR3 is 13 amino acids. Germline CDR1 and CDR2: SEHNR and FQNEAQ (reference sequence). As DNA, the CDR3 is TGTGCCAGCAGCTTACGACAGGTTGAGGAAGCTTTCTTT. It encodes CASSLRQVEEAFF.

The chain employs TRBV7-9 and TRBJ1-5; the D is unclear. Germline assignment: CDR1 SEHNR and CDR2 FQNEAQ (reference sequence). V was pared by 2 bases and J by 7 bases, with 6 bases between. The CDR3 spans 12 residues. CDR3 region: CASSLSSQPQHF. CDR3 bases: TGTGCCAGCAGCTTATCTTCCCAGCCCCAGCATTTT. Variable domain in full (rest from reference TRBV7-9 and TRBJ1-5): DTGVSQNPRHKITKRGQNVTFRCDPISEHNRLYWYRQTLGQGPEFLTYFQNEAQLEKSRLLSDRFSAERPKGSFSTLEIQRTEQGDSAMYLCASSLSSQPQHFGDGTRLSIL.

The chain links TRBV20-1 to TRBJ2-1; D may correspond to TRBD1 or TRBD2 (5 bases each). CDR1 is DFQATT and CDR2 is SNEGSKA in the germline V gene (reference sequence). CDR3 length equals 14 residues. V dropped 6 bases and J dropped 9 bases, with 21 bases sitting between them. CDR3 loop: CSANGDRPGGEQFF. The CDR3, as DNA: TGCAGTGCCAATGGGGACCGTCCTGGTGGTGAGCAGTTCTTC.

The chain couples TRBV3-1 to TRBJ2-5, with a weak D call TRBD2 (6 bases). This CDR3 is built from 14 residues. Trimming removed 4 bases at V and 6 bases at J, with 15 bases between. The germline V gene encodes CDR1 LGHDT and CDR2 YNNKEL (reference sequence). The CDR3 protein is CASSLASAGKTQYF. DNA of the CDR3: TGTGCCAGCAGCCTCGCCTCCGCGGGAAAGACCCAGTACTTC.

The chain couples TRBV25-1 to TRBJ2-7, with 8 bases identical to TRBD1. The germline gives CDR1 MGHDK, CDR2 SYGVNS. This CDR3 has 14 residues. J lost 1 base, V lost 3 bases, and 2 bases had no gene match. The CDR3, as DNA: TGTGCCAGCAGTGATGACAGGGGATCCTACGAGCAGTACTTC. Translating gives CASSDDRGSYEQYF.

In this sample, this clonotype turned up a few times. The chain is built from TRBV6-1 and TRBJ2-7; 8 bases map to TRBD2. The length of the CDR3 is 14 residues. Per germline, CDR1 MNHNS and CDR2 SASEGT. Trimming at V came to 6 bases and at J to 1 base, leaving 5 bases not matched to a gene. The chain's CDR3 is CASRTGLASYEQYF. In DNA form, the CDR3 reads TGTGCCAGCAGAACCGGACTAGCTTCCTACGAGCAGTACTTC.

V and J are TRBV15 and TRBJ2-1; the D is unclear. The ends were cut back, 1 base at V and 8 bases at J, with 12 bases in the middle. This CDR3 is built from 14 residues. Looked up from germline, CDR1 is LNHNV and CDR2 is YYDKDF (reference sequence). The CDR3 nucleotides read TGTGCCACCAGCAGAGTACCCCAAAGGGATGAGCAGTTCTTC. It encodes CATSRVPQRDEQFF.

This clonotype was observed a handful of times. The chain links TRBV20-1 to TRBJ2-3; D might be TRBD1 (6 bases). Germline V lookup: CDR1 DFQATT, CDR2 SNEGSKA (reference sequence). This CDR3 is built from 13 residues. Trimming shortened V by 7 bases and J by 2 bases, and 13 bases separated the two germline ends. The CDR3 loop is CSVPGHTTDTQYF. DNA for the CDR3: TGCAGTGTTCCGGGACACACCACAGATACGCAGTATTTT.

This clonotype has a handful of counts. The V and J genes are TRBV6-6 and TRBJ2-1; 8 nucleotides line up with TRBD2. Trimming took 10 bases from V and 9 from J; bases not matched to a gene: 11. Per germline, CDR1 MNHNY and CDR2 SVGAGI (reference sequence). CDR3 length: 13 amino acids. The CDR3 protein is CATAGTSRTEQFF. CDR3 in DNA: TGTGCCACCGCAGGGACTAGTCGGACTGAGCAGTTCTTC.

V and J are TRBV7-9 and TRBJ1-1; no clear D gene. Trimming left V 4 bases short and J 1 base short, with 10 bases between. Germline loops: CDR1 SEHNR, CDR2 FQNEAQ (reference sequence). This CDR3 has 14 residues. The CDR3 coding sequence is TGTGCCAGCAGCTGGGCAGGCAGGAACACTGAAGCTTTCTTT. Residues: CASSWAGRNTEAFF.

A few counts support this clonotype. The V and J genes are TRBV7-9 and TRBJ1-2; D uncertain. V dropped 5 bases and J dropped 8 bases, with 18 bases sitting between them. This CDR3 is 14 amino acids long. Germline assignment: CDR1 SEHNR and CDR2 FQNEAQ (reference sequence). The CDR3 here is CASSTDRPVWGYTF. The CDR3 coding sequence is TGTGCCAGCAGCACGGACCGACCCGTCTGGGGCTACACCTTC.

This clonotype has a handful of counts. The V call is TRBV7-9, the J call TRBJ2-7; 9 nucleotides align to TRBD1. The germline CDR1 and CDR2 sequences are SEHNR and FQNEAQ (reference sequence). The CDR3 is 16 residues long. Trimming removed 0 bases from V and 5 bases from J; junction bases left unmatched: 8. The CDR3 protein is CASSLAVTGGPHEQYF. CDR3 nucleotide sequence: TGTGCCAGCAGCTTAGCCGTGACAGGGGGTCCTCACGAGCAGTACTTC.

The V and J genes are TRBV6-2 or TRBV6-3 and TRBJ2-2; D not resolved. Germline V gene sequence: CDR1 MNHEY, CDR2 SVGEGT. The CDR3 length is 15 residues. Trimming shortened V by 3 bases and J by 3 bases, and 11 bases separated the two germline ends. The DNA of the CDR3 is TGTGCCAGCAGTTATAAACGGGTACACACCGGGGAGCTGTTTTTT. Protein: CASSYKRVHTGELFF.

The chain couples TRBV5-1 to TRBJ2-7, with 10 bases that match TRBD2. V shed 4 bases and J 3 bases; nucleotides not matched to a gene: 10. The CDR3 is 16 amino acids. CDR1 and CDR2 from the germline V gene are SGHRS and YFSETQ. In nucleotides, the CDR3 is TGCGCCAGCAGCCTTGGACTAGCGGAGCTGCACTACGAGCAGTACTTC. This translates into CASSLGLAELHYEQYF.

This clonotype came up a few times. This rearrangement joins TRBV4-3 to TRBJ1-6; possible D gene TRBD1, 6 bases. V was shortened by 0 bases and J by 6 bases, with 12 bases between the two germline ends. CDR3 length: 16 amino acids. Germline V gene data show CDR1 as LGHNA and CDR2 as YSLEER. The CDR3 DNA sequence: TGCGCCAGCAGCCAAGATATCGACAGGTTTAATTCACCCCTCCACTTT. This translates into CASSQDIDRFNSPLHF.

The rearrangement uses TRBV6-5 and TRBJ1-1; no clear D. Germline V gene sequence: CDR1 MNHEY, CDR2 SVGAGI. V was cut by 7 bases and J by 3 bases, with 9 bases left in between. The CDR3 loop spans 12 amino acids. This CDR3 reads CASKHVDTEAFF. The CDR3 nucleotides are TGTGCCAGCAAACACGTGGACACTGAAGCTTTCTTT.

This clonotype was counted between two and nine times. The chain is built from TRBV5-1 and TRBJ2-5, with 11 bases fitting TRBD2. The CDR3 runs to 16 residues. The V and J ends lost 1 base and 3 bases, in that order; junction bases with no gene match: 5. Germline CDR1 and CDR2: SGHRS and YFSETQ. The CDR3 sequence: CASSLSTSGREETQYF. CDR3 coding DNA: TGCGCCAGCAGCTTGTCAACTAGCGGGAGAGAAGAGACCCAGTACTTC. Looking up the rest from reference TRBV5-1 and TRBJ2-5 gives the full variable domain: KAGVTQTPRYLIKTRGQQVTLSCSPISGHRSVSWYQQTPGQGLQFLFEYFSETQRNKGNFPGRFSGRQFSNSRSEMNVSTLELGDSALYLCASSLSTSGREETQYFGPGTRLLVL.

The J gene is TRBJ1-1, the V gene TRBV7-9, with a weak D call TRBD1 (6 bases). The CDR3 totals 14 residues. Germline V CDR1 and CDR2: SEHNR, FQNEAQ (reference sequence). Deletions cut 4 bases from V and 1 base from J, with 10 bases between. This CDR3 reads CASSSTGSNTEAFF. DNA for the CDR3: TGTGCCAGCAGCTCTACAGGGTCGAACACTGAAGCTTTCTTT.

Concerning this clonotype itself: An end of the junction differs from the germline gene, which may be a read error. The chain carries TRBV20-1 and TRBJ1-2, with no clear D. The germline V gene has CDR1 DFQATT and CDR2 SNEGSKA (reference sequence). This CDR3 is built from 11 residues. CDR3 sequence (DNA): TGCAGTGCCCCGACCGGAAATGGCTATACCTTC. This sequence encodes CSAPTGNGYTF.

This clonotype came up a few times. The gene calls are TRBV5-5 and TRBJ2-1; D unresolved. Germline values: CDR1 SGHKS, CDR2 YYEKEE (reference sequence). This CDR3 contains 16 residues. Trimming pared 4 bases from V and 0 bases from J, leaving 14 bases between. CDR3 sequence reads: CASSLSVHSSYNEQFF. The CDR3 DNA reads TGTGCCAGCAGCCTCAGCGTGCACAGCTCCTACAATGAGCAGTTCTTC. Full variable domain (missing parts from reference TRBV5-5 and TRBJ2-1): DAGVTQSPTHLIKTRGQQVTLRCSPISGHKSVSWYQQVLGQGPQFIFQYYEKEERGRGNFPDRFSARQFPNYSSELNVNALLLGDSALYLCASSLSVHSSYNEQFFGPGTRLTVL.

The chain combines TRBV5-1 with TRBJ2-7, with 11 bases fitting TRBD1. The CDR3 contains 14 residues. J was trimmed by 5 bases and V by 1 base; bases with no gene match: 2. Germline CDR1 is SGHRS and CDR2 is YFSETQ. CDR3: CASSLWTGGNEQYF. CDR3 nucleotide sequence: TGCGCCAGCAGCTTGTGGACAGGGGGCAACGAGCAGTACTTC.

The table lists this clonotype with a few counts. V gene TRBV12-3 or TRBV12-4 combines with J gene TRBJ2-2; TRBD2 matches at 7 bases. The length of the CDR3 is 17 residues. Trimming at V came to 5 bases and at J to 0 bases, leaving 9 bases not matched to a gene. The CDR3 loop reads CASSPRGVAPNTGELFF. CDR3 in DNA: TGTGCCAGCAGTCCCCGGGGGGTTGCGCCGAACACCGGGGAGCTGTTTTTT.

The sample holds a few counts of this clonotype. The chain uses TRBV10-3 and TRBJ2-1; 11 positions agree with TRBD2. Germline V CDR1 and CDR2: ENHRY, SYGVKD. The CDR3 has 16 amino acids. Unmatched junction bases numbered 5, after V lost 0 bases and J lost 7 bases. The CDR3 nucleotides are TGTGCCATCAGTGAGTCACTAGCGGGAGTAAGAAATGAGCAGTTCTTC. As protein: CAISESLAGVRNEQFF.